What follows describes a single T cell receptor beta chain. Its antigen is unidentified. CDR1 SGHTS and CDR2 YDEGEE come from the germline V gene. There are 15 residues in the CDR3. V was shortened by 2 bases and J by 8 bases, with 17 bases between the two germline ends. In the authors' workflow: Quality scores were absent from the junction-only immunoSEQ sequences, so filtering differed. Method: immunoSEQ multiplex PCR; TCRdb's copy keeps in-frame clones and lacks some. Clonal size and the V and J genes are those of that table, whereas D and trimming came from the DNA. This table has about 2.5 million clones, about nine tenths appearing once. The data were obtained in a study of shared clonotypes between healthy human individuals. Study results and limitations: Across subsets, estimated richness was generally greater for naive than for memory populations.

This clonotype was sampled from a man in his late teens or twenties in good health. Some clones in this sample may be carry-over from other donors' samples. Sample: naive CD4+ T cells from PBMCs. As to subset: CD45RA+ positively selected. The chain couples TRBV5-8 to TRBJ2-1; D possibly corresponds to TRBD1 (6 bases). The CDR3 DNA sequence: TGTGCCAGCAGCTTTGGGGGCCTACGACGGGATGAGCAGTTCTTC. Protein sequence: CASSFGGLRRDEQFF.